The clone carrying this T cell receptor beta chain was counted a few times. CDR1 ENHRY and CDR2 SYGVKD come from the germline V gene. This CDR3 has 17 residues. V lost 0 bases to trimming and J lost 1 base, with 10 bases between them. Indicated time point: pre-sensitization, week 0. Treatment described: therapeutic diphenylcyclopropenone sensitization with weekly scalp DPC. Unique molecular identifiers were affixed to discrete cDNA molecules within the library. One entry per CDR3 protein, called by TCRdb with MiXCR from the RACE reads. The sample lists 300,000 to 400,000 distinct CDR3 sequences, roughly 5.3% seen once, with 2.6% in the top ten. The sample is drawn from a study of human T cells and chemical hapten exposure.

The receptor comes from a woman in her fifties or sixties with alopecia areata. Some clones in this sample may be carry-over from other donors' samples. The specimen comprised whole blood, sampled in connection with sensitization to the hapten diphenylcyclopropenone (DPC). V is TRBV10-3 and J is TRBJ2-6; TRBD2 might be the D (5 bases). CDR3 DNA: TGTGCCATCAGTGAGTCGACCGGGGATTCTGGGGCCAACGTCCTGACTTTC. Protein product: CAISESTGDSGANVLTF.